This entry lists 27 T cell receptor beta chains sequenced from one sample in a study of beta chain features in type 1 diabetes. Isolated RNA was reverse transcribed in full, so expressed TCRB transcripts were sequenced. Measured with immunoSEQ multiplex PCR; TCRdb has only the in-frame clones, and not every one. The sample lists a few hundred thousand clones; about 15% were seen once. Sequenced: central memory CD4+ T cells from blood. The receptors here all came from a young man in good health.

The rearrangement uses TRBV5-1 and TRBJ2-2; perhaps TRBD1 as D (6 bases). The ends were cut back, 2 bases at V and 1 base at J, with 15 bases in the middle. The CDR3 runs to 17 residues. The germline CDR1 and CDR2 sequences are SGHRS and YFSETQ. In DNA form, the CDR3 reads TGCGCCAGCAGCTTACCCCGGCGGACAGTGAACACCGGGGAGCTGTTTTTT. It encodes CASSLPRRTVNTGELFF.

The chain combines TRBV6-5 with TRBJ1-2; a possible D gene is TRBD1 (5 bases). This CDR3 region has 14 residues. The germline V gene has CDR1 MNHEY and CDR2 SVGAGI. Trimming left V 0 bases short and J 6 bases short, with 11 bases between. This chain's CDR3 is CASSYSAGNHGYTF. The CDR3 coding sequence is TGTGCCAGCAGTTACTCGGCAGGGAACCATGGCTACACCTTC.

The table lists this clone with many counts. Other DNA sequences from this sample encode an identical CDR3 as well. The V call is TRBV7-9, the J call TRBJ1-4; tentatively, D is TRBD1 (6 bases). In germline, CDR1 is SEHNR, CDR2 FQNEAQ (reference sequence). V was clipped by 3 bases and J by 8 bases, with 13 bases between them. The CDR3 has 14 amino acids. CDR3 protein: CASSLYRDEEKLFF. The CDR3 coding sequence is TGTGCCAGCAGCTTGTACAGGGACGAGGAAAAACTGTTTTTT.

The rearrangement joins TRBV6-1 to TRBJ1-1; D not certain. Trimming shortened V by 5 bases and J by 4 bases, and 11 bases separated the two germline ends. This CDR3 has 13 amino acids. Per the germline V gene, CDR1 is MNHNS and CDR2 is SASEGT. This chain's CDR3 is CASSREVTTEAFF. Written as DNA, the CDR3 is TGTGCCAGCAGTCGGGAGGTGACCACTGAAGCTTTCTTT.

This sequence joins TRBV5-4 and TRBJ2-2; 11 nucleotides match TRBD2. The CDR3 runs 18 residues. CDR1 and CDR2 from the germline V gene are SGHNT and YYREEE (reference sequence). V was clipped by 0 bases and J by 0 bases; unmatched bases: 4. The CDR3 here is CASSLASGGFANTGELFF. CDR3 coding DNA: TGTGCCAGCAGCTTGGCTAGCGGGGGGTTCGCGAACACCGGGGAGCTGTTTTTT.

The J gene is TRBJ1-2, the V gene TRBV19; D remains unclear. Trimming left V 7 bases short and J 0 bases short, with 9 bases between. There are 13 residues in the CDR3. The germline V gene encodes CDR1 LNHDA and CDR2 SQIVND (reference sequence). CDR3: CASTWRTNYGYTF. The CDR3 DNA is TGTGCCAGTACGTGGCGGACTAACTATGGCTACACCTTC.

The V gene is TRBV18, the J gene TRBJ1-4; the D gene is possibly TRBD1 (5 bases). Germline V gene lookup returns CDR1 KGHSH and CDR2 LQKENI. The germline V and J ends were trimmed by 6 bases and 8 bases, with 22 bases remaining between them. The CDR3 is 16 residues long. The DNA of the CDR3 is TGTGCCAGCTCGAACCGGGACCCACCGGTTGGCGAAAAACTGTTTTTT. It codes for CASSNRDPPVGEKLFF.

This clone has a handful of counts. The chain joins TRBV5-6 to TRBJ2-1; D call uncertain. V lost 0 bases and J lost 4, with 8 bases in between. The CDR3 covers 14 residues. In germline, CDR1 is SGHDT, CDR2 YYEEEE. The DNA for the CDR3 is TGTGCCAGCAGCTTGGACGGAACTTACAATGAGCAGTTCTTC. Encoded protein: CASSLDGTYNEQFF.

CDR3 in amino acids: CASSETGSNTIYF. The CDR3, as DNA: TGTGCCAGCAGCGAAACAGGGAGCAACACCATATATTTT. The genes are TRBV2 and TRBJ1-3, with D tentatively TRBD1 (6 bases). This CDR3 is built from 13 residues. The germline V gene encodes CDR1 SNHLY and CDR2 FYNNEI. Trimming took 6 bases from V and 7 from J, leaving 13 bases between them. The full variable domain, with the rest looked up from reference TRBV2 and TRBJ1-3, is EPEVTQTPSHQVTQMGQEVILRCVPISNHLYFYWYRQILGQKVEFLVSFYNNEISEKSEIFDDQFSVERPDGSNFTLKIRSTKLEDSAMYFCASSETGSNTIYFGEGSWLTVV.

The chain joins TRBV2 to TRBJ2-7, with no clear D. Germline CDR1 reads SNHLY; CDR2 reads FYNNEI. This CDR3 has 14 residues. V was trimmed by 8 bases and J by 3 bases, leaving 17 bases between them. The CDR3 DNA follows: TGTGCCAGCCGAGAAGACTCAAGAGACTACGAGCAGTACGTC. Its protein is CASREDSRDYEQYV.

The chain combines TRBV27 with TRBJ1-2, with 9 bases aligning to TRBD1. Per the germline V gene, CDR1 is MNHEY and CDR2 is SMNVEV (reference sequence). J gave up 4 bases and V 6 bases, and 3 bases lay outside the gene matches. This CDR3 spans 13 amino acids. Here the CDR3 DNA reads TGTGCCAGCAGACGGGACAGGGTCTATGGCTACACCTTC. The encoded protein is CASRRDRVYGYTF.

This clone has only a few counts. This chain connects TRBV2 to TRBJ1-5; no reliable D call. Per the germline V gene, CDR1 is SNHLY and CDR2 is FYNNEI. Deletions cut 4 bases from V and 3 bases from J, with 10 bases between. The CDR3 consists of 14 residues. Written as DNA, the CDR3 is TGTGCCAGCAGTGTAGAACAGTTCAATCAGCCCCAGCATTTT. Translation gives CASSVEQFNQPQHF.

CDR3 sequence (DNA): TGCAGCGCTAAACCGGGACTTAGCACAGATACGCAGTATTTT. It specifies CSAKPGLSTDTQYF. V usage is TRBV29-1 and J usage is TRBJ2-3, with a possible D match to TRBD2 (6 bases). With 7 bases removed from V and 0 bases from J, the gap between germline ends came to 14 bases. The CDR3 extends over 14 amino acids. Germline CDR1 is SQVTM and CDR2 is ANQGSEA.

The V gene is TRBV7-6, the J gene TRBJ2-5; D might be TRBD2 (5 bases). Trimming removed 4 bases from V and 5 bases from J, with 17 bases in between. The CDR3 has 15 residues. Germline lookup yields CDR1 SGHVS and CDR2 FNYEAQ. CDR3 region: CASSSSRTGLETQYF. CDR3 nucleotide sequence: TGTGCCAGCAGCTCTTCACGCACGGGGTTGGAGACCCAGTACTTC.

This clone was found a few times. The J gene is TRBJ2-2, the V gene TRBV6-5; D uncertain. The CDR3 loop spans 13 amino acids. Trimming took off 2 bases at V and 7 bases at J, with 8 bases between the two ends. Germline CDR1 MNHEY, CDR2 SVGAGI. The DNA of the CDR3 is TGTGCCAGCAGTTACACGGAAGGCGGGGAGCTGTTTTTT. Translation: CASSYTEGGELFF.

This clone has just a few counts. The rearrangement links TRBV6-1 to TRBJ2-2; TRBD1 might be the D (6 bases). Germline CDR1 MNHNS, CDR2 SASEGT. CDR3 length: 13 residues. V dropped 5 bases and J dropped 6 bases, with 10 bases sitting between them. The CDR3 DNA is TGTGCCAGCAGTCAGGGGCGATCCGGGGAGCTGTTTTTT. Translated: CASSQGRSGELFF.

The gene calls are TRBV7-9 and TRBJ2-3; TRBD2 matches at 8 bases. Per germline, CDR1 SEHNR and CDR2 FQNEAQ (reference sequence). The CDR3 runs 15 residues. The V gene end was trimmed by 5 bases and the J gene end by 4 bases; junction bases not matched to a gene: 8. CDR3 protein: CASSPTGGGPDTQYF. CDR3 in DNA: TGTGCCAGCAGCCCGACCGGGGGGGGCCCAGATACGCAGTATTTT. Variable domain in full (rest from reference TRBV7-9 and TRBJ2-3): DTGVSQNPRHKITKRGQNVTFRCDPISEHNRLYWYRQTLGQGPEFLTYFQNEAQLEKSRLLSDRFSAERPKGSFSTLEIQRTEQGDSAMYLCASSPTGGGPDTQYFGPGTRLTVL.

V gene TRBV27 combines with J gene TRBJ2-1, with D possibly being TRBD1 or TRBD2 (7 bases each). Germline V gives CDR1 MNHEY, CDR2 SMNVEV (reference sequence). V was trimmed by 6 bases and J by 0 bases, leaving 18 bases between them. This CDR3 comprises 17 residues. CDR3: CASRQAGGRDSYNEQFF. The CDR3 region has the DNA TGTGCCAGCAGACAAGCAGGGGGGAGGGACTCCTACAATGAGCAGTTCTTC.

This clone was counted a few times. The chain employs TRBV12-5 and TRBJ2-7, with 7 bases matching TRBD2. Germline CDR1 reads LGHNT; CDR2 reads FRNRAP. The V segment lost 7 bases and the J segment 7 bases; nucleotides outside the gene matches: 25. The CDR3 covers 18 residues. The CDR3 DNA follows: TGTGCTAGTGCCCATCGGGAGATGGAGGGAGGGCCCTATCGGGAGCAGTACGTC. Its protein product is CASAHREMEGGPYREQYV.

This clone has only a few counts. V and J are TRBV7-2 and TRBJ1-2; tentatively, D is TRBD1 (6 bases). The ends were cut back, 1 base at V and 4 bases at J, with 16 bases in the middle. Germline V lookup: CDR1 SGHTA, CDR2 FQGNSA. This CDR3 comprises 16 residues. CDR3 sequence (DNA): TGTGCCAGCAGCTTAGTTGCCTTGGGCAGGGGCTATGGCTACACCTTC. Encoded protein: CASSLVALGRGYGYTF.

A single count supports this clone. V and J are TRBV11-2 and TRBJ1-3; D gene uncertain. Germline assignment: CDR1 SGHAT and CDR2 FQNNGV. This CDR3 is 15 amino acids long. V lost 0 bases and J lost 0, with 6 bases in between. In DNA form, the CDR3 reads TGTGCCAGCAGCTTAGACGGGAGCTCTGGAAACACCATATATTTT. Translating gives CASSLDGSSGNTIYF.

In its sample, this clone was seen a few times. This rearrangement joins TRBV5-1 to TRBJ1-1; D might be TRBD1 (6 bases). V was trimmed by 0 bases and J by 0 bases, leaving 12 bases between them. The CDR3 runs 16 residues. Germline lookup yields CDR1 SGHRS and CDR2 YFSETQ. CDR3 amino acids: CASSLVTGTMNTEAFF. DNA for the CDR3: TGCGCCAGCAGCTTGGTTACCGGGACAATGAACACTGAAGCTTTCTTT.

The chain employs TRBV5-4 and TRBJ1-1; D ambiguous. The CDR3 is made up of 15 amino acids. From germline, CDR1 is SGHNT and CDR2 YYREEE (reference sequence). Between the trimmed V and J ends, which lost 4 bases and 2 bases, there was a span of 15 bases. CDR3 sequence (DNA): TGTGCCAGCAGCCCAGTAACGGGTTTCAACACTGAAGCTTTCTTT. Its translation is CASSPVTGFNTEAFF.

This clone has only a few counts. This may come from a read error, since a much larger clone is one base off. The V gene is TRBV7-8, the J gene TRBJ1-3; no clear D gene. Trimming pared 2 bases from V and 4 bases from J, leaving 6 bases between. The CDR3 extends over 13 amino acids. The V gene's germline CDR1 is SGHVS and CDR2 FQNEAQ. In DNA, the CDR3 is TGTGCCAGCAGCTTATCGGGAGGAAACACCATATATTTT. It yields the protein CASSLSGGNTIYF.

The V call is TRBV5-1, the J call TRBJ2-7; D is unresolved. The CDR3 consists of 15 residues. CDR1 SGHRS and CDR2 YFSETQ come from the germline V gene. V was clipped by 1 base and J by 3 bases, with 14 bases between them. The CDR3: CASSLQWGGGYEQYF. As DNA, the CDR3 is TGCGCCAGCAGCTTGCAATGGGGTGGTGGCTACGAGCAGTACTTC.

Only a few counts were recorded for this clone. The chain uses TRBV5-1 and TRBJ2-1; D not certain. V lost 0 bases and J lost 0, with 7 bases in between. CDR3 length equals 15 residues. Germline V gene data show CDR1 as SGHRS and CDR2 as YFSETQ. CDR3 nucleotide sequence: TGCGCCAGCAGCTTGGATGCCGGCTCCTACAATGAGCAGTTCTTC. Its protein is CASSLDAGSYNEQFF. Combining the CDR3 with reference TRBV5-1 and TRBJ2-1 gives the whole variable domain KAGVTQTPRYLIKTRGQQVTLSCSPISGHRSVSWYQQTPGQGLQFLFEYFSETQRNKGNFPGRFSGRQFSNSRSEMNVSTLELGDSALYLCASSLDAGSYNEQFFGPGTRLTVL.

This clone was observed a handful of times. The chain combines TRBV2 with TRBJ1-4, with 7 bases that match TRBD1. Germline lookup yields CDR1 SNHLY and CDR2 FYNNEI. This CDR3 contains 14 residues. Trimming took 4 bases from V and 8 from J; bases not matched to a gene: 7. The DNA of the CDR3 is TGTGCCAGCAGTGTCGGCAGGGGGGCAGAAAAACTGTTTTTT. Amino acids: CASSVGRGAEKLFF.